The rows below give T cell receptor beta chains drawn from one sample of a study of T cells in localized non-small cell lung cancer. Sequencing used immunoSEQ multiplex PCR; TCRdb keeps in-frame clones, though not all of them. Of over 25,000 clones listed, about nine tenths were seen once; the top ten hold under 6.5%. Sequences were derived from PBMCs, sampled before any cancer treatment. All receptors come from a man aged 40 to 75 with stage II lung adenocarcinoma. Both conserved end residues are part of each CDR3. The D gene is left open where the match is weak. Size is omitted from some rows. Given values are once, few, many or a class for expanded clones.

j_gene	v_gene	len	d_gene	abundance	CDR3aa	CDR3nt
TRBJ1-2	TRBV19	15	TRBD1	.	CASLQPGQGNYGYTF	TGTGCCAGTCTACAGCCGGGACAGGGGAACTATGGCTACACCTTC
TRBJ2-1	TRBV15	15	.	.	CATSRDKLSGNEQFF	TGTGCCACCAGCAGAGATAAGTTGAGCGGGAATGAGCAGTTCTTC
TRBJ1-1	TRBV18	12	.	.	CASSLPPSEAFF	TGTGCCAGCTCACTCCCCCCGAGTGAAGCTTTCTTT
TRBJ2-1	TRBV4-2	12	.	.	CASSQDNNEQFF	TGTGCCAGCAGCCAAGATAACAATGAGCAGTTCTTC
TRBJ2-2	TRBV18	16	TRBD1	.	CASSPQGALFTGELFF	TGTGCCAGCTCACCACAGGGGGCGCTTTTCACCGGGGAGCTGTTTTTT
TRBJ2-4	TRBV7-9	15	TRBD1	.	CASRHEGAVSNIQYF	TGTGCCAGCAGGCACGAGGGGGCCGTTTCAAACATTCAGTACTTC
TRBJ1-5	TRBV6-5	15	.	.	CASSYSGNSNQPQHF	TGTGCCAGCAGTTACTCAGGGAATAGCAATCAGCCCCAGCATTTT
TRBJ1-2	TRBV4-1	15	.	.	CASSPPAGTFYGYTF	TGCGCCAGCAGCCCTCCCGCCGGGACATTCTATGGCTACACCTTC
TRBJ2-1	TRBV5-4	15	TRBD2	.	CASSPLAGTYNEQFF	TGTGCCAGCAGCCCCCTAGCGGGGACCTACAATGAGCAGTTCTTC
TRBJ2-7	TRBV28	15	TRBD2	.	CASSSASGRVRGQYF	TGTGCCAGCAGTTCCGCTAGCGGGAGGGTTCGGGGGCAGTACTTC
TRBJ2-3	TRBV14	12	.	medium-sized	CASSQLPYTQYF	TGTGCCAGCAGCCAGCTACCATATACGCAGTATTTT
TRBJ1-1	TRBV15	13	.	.	CATSRDFSTEAFF	TGTGCCACCAGCAGAGATTTCTCCACTGAAGCTTTCTTT
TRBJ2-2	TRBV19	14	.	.	CASSIGQGTGELFF	TGTGCCAGTAGTATAGGACAAGGGACCGGGGAGCTGTTTTTT
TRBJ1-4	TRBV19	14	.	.	CASSTGSSNEKLFF	TGTGCCAGTAGCACAGGGTCTTCGAATGAAAAACTGTTTTTT
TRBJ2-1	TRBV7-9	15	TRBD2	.	CASRRPGLASNEQFF	TGTGCCAGCCGAAGACCGGGACTAGCGTCCAATGAGCAGTTCTTC
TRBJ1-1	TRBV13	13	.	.	CASSLEPTLKAFF	TGTGCCAGCAGCTTAGAGCCTACGTTGAAGGCTTTCTTT
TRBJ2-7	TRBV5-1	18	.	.	CASSLNPRDGDRSYEQYF	TGCGCCAGCAGCTTGAACCCTAGGGACGGTGATAGGTCCTACGAGCAGTACTTC
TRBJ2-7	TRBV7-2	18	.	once	CASSLALRGALGGYEQYF	TGTGCCAGCAGCTTAGCCCTCAGGGGGGCGCTAGGGGGTTACGAGCAGTACTTC
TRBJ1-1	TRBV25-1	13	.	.	CASSDQGRTEAFF	TGTGCCAGCAGTGATCAGGGAAGGACTGAAGCTTTCTTT
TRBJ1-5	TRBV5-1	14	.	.	CASSARPGEQPQHF	TGCGCCAGCAGCGCTAGACCGGGCGAGCAGCCCCAGCATTTT
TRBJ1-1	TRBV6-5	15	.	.	CASRIHVGRATEAFF	TGTGCCAGCAGGATCCACGTGGGGAGGGCGACTGAAGCTTTCTTT
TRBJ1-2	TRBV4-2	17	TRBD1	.	CASSQVSPIGGDGGYTF	TGTGCCAGCAGCCAAGTCTCCCCAATAGGGGGCGATGGTGGCTACACCTTC
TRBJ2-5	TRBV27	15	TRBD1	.	CASSLHEGASETQYF	TGTGCCAGCAGTTTACATGAGGGGGCGAGCGAGACCCAGTACTTC
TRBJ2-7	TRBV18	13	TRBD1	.	CASSPRTGYEQYF	TGTGCCAGCTCACCACGGACAGGGTACGAGCAGTACTTC
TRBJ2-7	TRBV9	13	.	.	CASSVVGSDEQYF	TGTGCCAGCAGCGTAGTCGGGAGCGACGAGCAGTACTTC
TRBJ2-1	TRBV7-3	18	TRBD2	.	CASSFRGVAARSYNEQFF	TGTGCCAGCAGCTTTCGGGGGGTAGCGGCGAGATCCTACAATGAGCAGTTCTTC
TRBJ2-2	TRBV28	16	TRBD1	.	CASGLRQGISTGELFF	TGTGCCAGCGGGTTGAGACAGGGCATAAGCACCGGGGAGCTGTTTTTT